Each of the 20 T cell receptor beta chains below was sequenced from the same sample in a study of human T cells and chemical hapten exposure. TCRdb redid the calling of the RACE reads with MiXCR, one entry per CDR3 protein. Among just under 350,000 distinct CDR3 sequences, around 7% were seen once, and the ten largest hold around 8.4%. Time point of the sample: patch test 1, 2 weeks after DPC sensitization. The treatment was: therapeutic diphenylcyclopropenone sensitization with weekly scalp DPC. Here the sequenced sample was whole blood, taken in connection with sensitization to the hapten diphenylcyclopropenone (DPC). These receptors all stem from a woman aged 18-30 years with alopecia areata. Some clones in this sample may be carry-over from other donors' samples.

There are a few counts of this clonotype. The V gene is TRBV5-6, the J gene TRBJ2-3; 9 nucleotides align to TRBD2. V gave up 1 base and J gave up 2 bases; unmatched junction bases: 5. The CDR3 contains 16 residues. The germline CDR1 and CDR2 sequences are SGHDT and YYEEEE. The CDR3 spells CASSLKPSGATDTQYF. CDR3 sequence (DNA): TGTGCCAGCAGCTTGAAGCCTAGCGGGGCCACAGATACGCAGTATTTT.

This clonotype was recorded many times. The CDR3 DNA follows: TGTGCCAGCACGTCTACAGGACTGAAGATACGAGCCAAAAACATTCAGTACTTC. Amino acid sequence: CASTSTGLKIRAKNIQYF. The V and J genes are TRBV12-3 or TRBV12-4 and TRBJ2-4, with D possibly called TRBD1 or TRBD2 (5 bases each). The V end lost 7 bases, the J end lost 0 bases, and 22 bases lay between the germline ends. The CDR3 totals 18 residues.

J is TRBJ2-2 and V is TRBV23-1, with no clear D. TRBV23-1 belongs to the ORF category, with a function that is uncertain. The CDR3 length is 15 residues. Trimming removed 3 bases at V and 2 bases at J, with 10 bases between. The CDR3 sequence: CASSHPYVNTGELFF. The CDR3 nucleotides read TGCGCCAGCAGTCACCCTTACGTTAACACCGGGGAGCTGTTTTTT.

Details on this clonotype: Its ends do not fully match the called genes, so a read error is possible. The V and J genes are TRBV4-3 and TRBJ1-1; D is ambiguous. Germline lookup yields CDR1 LGHNA and CDR2 YSLEER. The CDR3 covers 13 residues. The CDR3 reads CTSSQGPNTEAFF. CDR3 nucleotides: TGCACCAGCAGCCAAGGACCGAACACTGAAGCTTTCTTT.

This clonotype was recorded a few times. This rearrangement joins TRBV10-3 to TRBJ1-1; 9 bases are a match to TRBD1. Germline V gives CDR1 ENHRY, CDR2 SYGVKD. Trimming cost V 7 bases and J 4 bases; bases outside gene matches: 7. CDR3 size: 14 residues. In nucleotides, the CDR3 is TGTGCCATCACCCCGGGACAGGGCACCACTGAAGCTTTCTTT. It is translated as CAITPGQGTTEAFF.

In its sample, this clonotype was seen many times. The chain employs TRBV2 and TRBJ2-2, with 8 bases aligning to TRBD2. The CDR3 consists of 15 residues. Germline lookup yields CDR1 SNHLY and CDR2 FYNNEI. The V segment lost 2 bases and the J segment 1 base; nucleotides outside the gene matches: 0. The CDR3 reads CASSELAGNTGELFF. Here the CDR3 DNA reads TGTGCCAGCAGTGAACTAGCGGGGAACACCGGGGAGCTGTTTTTT.

This clonotype was detected only a few times. The V call is TRBV27, the J call TRBJ1-6; D may be TRBD1 (5 bases). Looked up from germline, CDR1 is MNHEY and CDR2 is SMNVEV (reference sequence). The CDR3 runs to 14 residues. V was pared by 7 bases and J by 6 bases, with 13 bases between. CDR3 residues: CASTIGGGNSPLHF. The DNA of the CDR3 is TGTGCCAGCACTATCGGGGGGGGTAATTCACCCCTCCACTTT.

This clonotype was picked up a small number of times. The CDR3 sequence: CASSRTGANTDTQYF. The CDR3 nucleotides read TGTGCCAGCAGCAGAACAGGGGCCAACACAGATACGCAGTATTTT. The V gene is TRBV11-2, the J gene TRBJ2-3, with 7 bases identical to TRBD1. CDR1 SGHAT and CDR2 FQNNGV come from the germline V gene. The CDR3 loop spans 15 amino acids. V shed 5 bases, J shed 2 bases, and the junction held 7 bases outside the gene matches.

This clonotype appeared a few times. The J gene is TRBJ2-5, the V gene TRBV7-2, with TRBD1 as a possible D gene (6 bases). Germline V gene lookup returns CDR1 SGHTA and CDR2 FQGNSA. The V and J ends lost 5 bases and 4 bases respectively, with 17 bases between them. The CDR3 is 15 amino acids. The CDR3 region has the DNA TGTGCCAGCAGCCCACAGGGTACGACGGGAGAGACCCAGTACTTC. This codes for CASSPQGTTGETQYF.

This clonotype was seen at least ten times. The chain links TRBV5-5 to TRBJ2-3; maybe TRBD2 (5 bases). The CDR3 has 16 amino acids. Germline V CDR1 and CDR2: SGHKS, YYEKEE (reference sequence). With 4 bases removed from V and 5 bases from J, the gap between germline ends came to 20 bases. CDR3 nucleotide sequence: TGTGCCAGCAGCCCACCCTACGAGGGCTTAGGAGATACGCAGTATTTT. Its protein product is CASSPPYEGLGDTQYF. Looking up the rest from reference TRBV5-5 and TRBJ2-3 gives the full variable domain: DAGVTQSPTHLIKTRGQQVTLRCSPISGHKSVSWYQQVLGQGPQFIFQYYEKEERGRGNFPDRFSARQFPNYSSELNVNALLLGDSALYLCASSPPYEGLGDTQYFGPGTRLTVL.

A few counts support this clonotype. The genes are TRBV12-3 or TRBV12-4 and TRBJ2-5; D is undetermined. This CDR3 is built from 12 residues. The V gene lost 3 bases and the J gene lost 4 bases, with 6 bases spanning the gap. The CDR3 nucleotides read TGTGCCAGCAGTTTCAACAGAGAGACCCAGTACTTC. Protein: CASSFNRETQYF.

This clonotype was counted a few times. V and J are TRBV21-1 and TRBJ2-7; whether TRBD1, the table's D call, matches the DNA was not checked. TRBV21-1 constitutes a pseudogene. The CDR3 loop spans 13 amino acids. The CDR3 region is CASSGNRTYEQYF. The DNA of the CDR3 is TGTGCCAGCAGCGGAAACAGGACCTACGAGCAGTACTTC.

The gene calls are TRBV6-5 and TRBJ1-5; TRBD1 agrees at 7 bases. The junction had 7 bases not matched to a gene; V was cut back by 6 bases and J by 5 bases. Germline values: CDR1 MNHEY, CDR2 SVGAGI. This CDR3 spans 14 amino acids. This chain's CDR3 is CASSRDRDDQPQHF. CDR3 sequence (DNA): TGTGCCAGCAGCCGAGACAGGGACGATCAGCCCCAGCATTTT.

In this sample, this clonotype turned up a few times. CDR3 residues: CASSLTVHNEQFF. The DNA of the CDR3 is TGCGCCAGCAGTCTGACGGTCCACAATGAGCAGTTCTTC. The V call is TRBV5-1, the J call TRBJ2-1; no clear D gene. CDR1 is SGHRS, CDR2 YFSETQ, per germline. V dropped 5 bases and J dropped 5 bases, with 11 bases sitting between them. The CDR3 is 13 amino acids.

This clonotype showed up many times. The gene calls are TRBV6-5 and TRBJ1-3, with unresolved D. Germline CDR1 MNHEY, CDR2 SVGAGI. V was pared by 0 bases and J by 6 bases, with 12 bases between. The CDR3 covers 15 residues. The CDR3 nucleotides read TGTGCCAGCAGTTACTCGATCGGATCGCAAAACACCATATATTTT. Its protein product is CASSYSIGSQNTIYF.

In this sample, this clonotype turned up many times. V is TRBV6-1 and J is TRBJ1-5; 7 positions agree with TRBD1. After removal of 4 bases from V and 7 bases from J, the junction contained 13 bases not matched to a gene. The CDR3 is 16 amino acids. Germline loops: CDR1 MNHNS, CDR2 SASEGT. CDR3 sequence (DNA): TGTGCCAGCAGTGGGGCCCCCCAGGGGGGTGCGCAGCCCCAGCATTTT. It translates to CASSGAPQGGAQPQHF.

This clonotype was seen a few times. The rearrangement uses TRBV18 and TRBJ1-2, with D uncertain. This CDR3 has 11 residues. V lost 2 bases, J lost 6 bases, and 4 bases lay in between. Germline CDR1 reads KGHSH; CDR2 reads LQKENI. Here the CDR3 DNA reads TGTGCCAGCTCACCAGGGGATGGCTACACCTTC. Protein product: CASSPGDGYTF.

This clonotype was seen many times. This chain links TRBV4-3 with TRBJ2-5; D is possibly TRBD1 (6 bases). CDR3 length equals 16 residues. V was cut by 0 bases and J by 2 bases, with 13 bases left in between. The germline V gene encodes CDR1 LGHNA and CDR2 YSLEER. Written as DNA, the CDR3 is TGCGCCAGCAGCCAAGAGTCCCGGACAGTTCAAGAGACCCAGTACTTC. This encodes CASSQESRTVQETQYF.

This clonotype was found many times. The V gene is TRBV29-1, the J gene TRBJ2-1; D remains unclear. The CDR3 is 13 amino acids. Germline CDR1 SQVTM, CDR2 ANQGSEA. Trimming stripped 4 bases from V and 9 bases from J, with 16 bases between. The CDR3 DNA reads TGCAGCGTTGTCAGGTTTGAGACTGGTGAGCAGTTCTTC. Translation gives CSVVRFETGEQFF.

This clonotype was seen a few times. The chain employs TRBV6-2 or TRBV6-3 and TRBJ2-7; D possibly corresponds to TRBD1 (7 bases). The CDR3 sequence is 13 residues long. V lost 7 bases to trimming and J lost 7 bases, with 17 bases between them. Germline CDR1 MNHEY, CDR2 SVGEGT. As DNA, the CDR3 is TGTGCCAGCACCTACAGGGGAGGTGGGGAGCAGTACTTC. Protein sequence: CASTYRGGGEQYF.